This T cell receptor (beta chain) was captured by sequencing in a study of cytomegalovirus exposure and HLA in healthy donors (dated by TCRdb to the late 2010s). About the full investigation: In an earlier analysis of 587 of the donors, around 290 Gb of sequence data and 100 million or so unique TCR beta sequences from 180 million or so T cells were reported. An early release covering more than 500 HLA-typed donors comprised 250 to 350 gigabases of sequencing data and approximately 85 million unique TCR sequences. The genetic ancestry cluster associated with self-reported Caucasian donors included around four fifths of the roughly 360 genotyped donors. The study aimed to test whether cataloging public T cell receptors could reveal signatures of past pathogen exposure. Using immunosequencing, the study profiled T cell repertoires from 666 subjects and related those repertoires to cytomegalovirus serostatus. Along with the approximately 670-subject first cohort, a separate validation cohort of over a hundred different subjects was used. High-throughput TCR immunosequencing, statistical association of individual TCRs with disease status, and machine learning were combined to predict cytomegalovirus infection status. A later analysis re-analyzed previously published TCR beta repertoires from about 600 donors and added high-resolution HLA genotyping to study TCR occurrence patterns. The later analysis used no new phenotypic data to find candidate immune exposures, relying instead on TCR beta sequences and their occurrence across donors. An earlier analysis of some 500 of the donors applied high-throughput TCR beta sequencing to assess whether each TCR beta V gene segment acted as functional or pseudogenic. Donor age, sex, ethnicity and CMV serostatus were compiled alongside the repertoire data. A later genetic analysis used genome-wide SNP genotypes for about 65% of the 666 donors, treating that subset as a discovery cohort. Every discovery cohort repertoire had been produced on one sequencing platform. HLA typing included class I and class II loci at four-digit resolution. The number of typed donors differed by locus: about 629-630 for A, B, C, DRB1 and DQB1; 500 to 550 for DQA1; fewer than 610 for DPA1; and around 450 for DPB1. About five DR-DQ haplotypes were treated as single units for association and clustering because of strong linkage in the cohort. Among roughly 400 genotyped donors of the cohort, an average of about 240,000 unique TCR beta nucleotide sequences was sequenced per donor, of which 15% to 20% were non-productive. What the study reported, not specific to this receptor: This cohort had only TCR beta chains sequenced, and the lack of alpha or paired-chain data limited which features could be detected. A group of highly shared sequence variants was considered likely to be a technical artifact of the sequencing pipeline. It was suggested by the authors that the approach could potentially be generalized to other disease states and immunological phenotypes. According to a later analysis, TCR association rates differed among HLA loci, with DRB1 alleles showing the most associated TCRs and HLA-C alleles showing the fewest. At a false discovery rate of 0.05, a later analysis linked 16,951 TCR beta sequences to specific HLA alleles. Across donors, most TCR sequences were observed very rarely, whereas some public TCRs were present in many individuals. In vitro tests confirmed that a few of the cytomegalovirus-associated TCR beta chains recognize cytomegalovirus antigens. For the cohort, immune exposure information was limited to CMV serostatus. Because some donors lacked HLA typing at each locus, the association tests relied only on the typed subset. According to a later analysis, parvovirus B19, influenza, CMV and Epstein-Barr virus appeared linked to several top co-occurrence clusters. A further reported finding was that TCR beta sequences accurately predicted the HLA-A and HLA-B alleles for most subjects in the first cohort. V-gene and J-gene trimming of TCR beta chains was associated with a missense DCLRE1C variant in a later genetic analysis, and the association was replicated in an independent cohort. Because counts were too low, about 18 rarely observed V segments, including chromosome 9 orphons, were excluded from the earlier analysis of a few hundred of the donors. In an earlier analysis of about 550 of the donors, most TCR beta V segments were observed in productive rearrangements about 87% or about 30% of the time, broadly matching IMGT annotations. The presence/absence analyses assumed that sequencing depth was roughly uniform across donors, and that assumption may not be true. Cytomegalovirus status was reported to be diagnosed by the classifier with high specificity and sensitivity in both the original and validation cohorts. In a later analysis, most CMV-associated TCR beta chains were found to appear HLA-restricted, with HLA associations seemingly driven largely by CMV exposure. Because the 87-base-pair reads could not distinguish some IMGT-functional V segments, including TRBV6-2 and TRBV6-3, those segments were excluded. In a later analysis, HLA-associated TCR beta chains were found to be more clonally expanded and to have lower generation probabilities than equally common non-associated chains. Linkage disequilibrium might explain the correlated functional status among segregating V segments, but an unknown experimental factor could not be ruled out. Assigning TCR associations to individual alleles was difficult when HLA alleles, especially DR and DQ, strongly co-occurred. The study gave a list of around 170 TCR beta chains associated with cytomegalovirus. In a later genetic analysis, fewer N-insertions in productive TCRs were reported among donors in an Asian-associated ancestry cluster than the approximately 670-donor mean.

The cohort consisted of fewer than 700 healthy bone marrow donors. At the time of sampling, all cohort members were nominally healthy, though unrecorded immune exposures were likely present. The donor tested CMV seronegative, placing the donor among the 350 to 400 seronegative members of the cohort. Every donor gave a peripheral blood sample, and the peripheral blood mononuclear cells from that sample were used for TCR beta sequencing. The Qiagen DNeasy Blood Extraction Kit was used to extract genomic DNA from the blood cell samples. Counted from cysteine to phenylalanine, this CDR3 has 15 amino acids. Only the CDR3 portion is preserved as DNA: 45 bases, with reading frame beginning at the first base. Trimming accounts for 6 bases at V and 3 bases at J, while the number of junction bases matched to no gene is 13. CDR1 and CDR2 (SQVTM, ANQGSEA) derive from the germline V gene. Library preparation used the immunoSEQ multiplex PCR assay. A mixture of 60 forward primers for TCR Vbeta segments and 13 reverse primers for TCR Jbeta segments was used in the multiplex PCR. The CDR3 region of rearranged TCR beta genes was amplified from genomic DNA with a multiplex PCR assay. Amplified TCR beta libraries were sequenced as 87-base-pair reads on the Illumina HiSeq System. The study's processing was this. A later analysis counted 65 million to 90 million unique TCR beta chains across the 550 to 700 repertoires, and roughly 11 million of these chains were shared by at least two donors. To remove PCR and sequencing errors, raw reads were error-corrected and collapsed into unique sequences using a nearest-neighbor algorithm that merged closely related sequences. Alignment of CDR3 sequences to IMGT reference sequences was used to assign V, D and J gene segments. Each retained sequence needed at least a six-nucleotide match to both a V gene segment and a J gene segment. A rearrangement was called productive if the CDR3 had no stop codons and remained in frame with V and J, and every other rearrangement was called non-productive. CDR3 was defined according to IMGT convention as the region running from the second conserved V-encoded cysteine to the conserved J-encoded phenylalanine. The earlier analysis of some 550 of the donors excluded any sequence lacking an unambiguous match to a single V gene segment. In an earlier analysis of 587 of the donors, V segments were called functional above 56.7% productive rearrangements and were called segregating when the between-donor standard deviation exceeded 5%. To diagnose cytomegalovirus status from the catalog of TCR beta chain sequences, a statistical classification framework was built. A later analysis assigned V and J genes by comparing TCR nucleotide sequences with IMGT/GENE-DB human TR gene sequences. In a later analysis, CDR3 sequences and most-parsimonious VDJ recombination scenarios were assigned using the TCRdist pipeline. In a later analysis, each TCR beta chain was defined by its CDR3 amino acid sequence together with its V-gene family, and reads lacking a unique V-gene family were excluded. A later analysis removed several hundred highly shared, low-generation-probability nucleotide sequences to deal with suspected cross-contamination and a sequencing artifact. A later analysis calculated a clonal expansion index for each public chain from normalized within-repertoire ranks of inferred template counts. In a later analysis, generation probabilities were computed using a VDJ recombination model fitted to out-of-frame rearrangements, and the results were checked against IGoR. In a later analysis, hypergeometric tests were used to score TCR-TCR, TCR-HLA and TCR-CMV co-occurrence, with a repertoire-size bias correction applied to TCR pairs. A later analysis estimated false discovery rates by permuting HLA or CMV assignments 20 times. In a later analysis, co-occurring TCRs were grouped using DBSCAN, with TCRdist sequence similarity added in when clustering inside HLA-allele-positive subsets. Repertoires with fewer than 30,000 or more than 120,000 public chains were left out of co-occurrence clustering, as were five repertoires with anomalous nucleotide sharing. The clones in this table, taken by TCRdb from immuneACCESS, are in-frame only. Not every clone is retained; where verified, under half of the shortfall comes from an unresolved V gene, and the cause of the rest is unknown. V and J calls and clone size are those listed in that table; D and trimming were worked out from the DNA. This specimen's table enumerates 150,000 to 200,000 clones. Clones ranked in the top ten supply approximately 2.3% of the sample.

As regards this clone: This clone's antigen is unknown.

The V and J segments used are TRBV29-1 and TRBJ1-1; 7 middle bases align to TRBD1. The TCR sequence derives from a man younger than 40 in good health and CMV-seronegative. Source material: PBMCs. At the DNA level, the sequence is TGCAGCGTCCCAACAGGGGCAGGGGATGACACTGAAGCTTTCTTT. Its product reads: CSVPTGAGDDTEAFF.